This note documents a single TCR beta chain sequence. The data originate from a study of T cells in localized non-small cell lung cancer. V was shortened by 2 bases and J by 0 bases, with 11 bases between the two germline ends. The CDR3 covers 16 residues. Germline CDR1 reads SGHVS; CDR2 reads FNYEAQ. This table comes from immunoSEQ multiplex PCR, and its TCRdb copy is limited to in-frame clones, with some not included. Of 13,000 to 15,000 clones in the sample, more than 70% are singletons; the top ten hold 2.5% to 3%. The specimen was peripheral blood mononuclear cells, collected before any cancer treatment. This receptor was obtained from a man aged 35-75 years with stage III lung adenocarcinoma. The V and J genes are TRBV7-6 and TRBJ2-1, with D maybe TRBD2 (5 bases). The CDR3 DNA is TGTGCCAGCAGCTTATGGGCGGGTAGCTCCTACAATGAGCAGTTCTTC. This codes for CASSLWAGSSYNEQFF.